The rows below give T cell receptor beta chains drawn from one sample of a study of blood T cell repertoires in COVID-19. Clones were sequenced by immunoSEQ multiplex PCR, and TCRdb holds only the in-frame ones, with some missing. The sample consists of fewer than 200,000 clones, 70% to 90% of them appearing once. The sample consisted of peripheral blood. The receptors here all came from a man in his fifties or sixties with active or convalescent COVID-19. The CDR3 runs from the conserved cysteine through the conserved F or W. D genes are given only for firm matches. Clone sizes are given selectively: once, few, many, or a class where the clone is expanded.

D	V	size	J	CDR3	DNA
TRBD2	TRBV3-1/TRBV3-2	.	TRBJ2-2	CASSHRPGLAGGPGELFF	TGTGCCAGCAGCCATCGTCCGGGACTAGCGGGGGGGCCCGGGGAGCTGTTTTTT
.	TRBV27	.	TRBJ1-4	CASSLAGAANEKLFF	TGTGCCAGCAGTTTGGCAGGGGCGGCTAATGAAAAACTGTTTTTT
.	TRBV30	.	TRBJ1-1	CAWSEQTDTEAFF	TGTGCCTGGAGTGAACAGACCGACACTGAAGCTTTCTTT
TRBD2	TRBV5-1	.	TRBJ2-1	CASTLLAGGIYNEQFF	TGCGCCAGCACCCTACTAGCGGGGGGTATATACAATGAGCAGTTCTTC
.	TRBV6-1	.	TRBJ1-1	CASSEAGTEAFF	TGTGCCAGCAGTGAAGCGGGGACAGAAGCTTTCTTT
.	TRBV11-2	.	TRBJ1-1	CASSLRGGVGLAFF	TGTGCCAGCAGCTTAAGGGGGGGAGTGGGTCTGGCTTTCTTT
.	TRBV9	.	TRBJ1-2	CASSGHTSLYGYTF	TGTGCCAGCAGTGGTCACACCTCCCTCTATGGCTACACCTTC
.	TRBV18	few	TRBJ1-5	CASSLLRGWDQPQHF	TGTGCCAGCTCACTGCTCCGCGGGTGGGATCAGCCCCAGCATTTT
.	TRBV4-1	.	TRBJ1-1	CASSQRAGRADTEAFF	TGCGCCAGCAGCCAACGGGCAGGTAGAGCGGACACTGAAGCTTTCTTT
TRBD1	TRBV2	.	TRBJ1-5	CASSVQGTSNQPQHF	TGTGCCAGCAGCGTACAGGGGACGAGCAATCAGCCCCAGCATTTT
.	TRBV2	.	TRBJ1-5	CASSESRVRSNQPQHF	TGTGCCAGCAGTGAGTCTCGGGTGAGGAGCAATCAGCCCCAGCATTTT
.	TRBV5-1	few	TRBJ1-3	CASSLNSLSGNTIYF	TGCGCCAGCAGCTTGAACAGCCTCTCTGGAAACACCATATATTTT
.	TRBV2	once	TRBJ1-2	CASILDGDYGYTF	TGTGCCAGCATTCTGGACGGGGACTATGGCTACACCTTC
.	TRBV5-1	.	TRBJ2-1	CASSLTFSSYNEQFF	TGCGCCAGCAGCTTGACGTTTAGCTCCTACAATGAGCAGTTCTTC
.	TRBV29-1	.	TRBJ1-1	CSVEEGDGGIF	TGCAGCGTTGAAGAGGGGGACGGCGGGATCTTT
.	TRBV14	.	TRBJ2-3	CASSLGRRSTDTQYF	TGTGCCAGCAGCCTGGGCAGGCGATCCACAGATACGCAGTATTTT
TRBD1	TRBV19	.	TRBJ1-3	CASSTQGAGNTIYF	TGTGCCAGTAGTACCCAGGGGGCTGGAAACACCATATATTTT
TRBD1	TRBV12-5	.	TRBJ1-5	CASGLGQGIQPQHF	TGTGCTAGTGGCCTGGGACAGGGAATTCAGCCCCAGCATTTT
.	TRBV2	.	TRBJ1-1	CASSEEGGTEAFF	TGTGCCAGCAGTGAAGAAGGGGGAACTGAAGCTTTCTTT
.	TRBV5-1	.	TRBJ1-6	CASSLNLGGDSPLHF	TGCGCCAGCAGCTTAAACCTCGGGGGGGATTCACCCCTCCACTTT
.	TRBV4-1	.	TRBJ1-2	CASSQPEAGVRYGYTF	TGCGCCAGCAGCCAACCAGAGGCAGGGGTAAGGTATGGCTACACCTTC
TRBD2	TRBV3-1/TRBV3-2	.	TRBJ2-3	CASSRSSGGAYTDTQYF	TGTGCCAGCAGCCGATCTAGCGGGGGGGCTTACACAGATACGCAGTATTTT
.	TRBV18	.	TRBJ1-5	CASSPAGSGSNQPQHF	TGTGCCAGCTCCCCAGCAGGGTCTGGTAGCAATCAGCCCCAGCATTTT
TRBD1	TRBV19	.	TRBJ1-1	CASRATGSMNTEAFF	TGTGCCAGTAGGGCGACAGGGTCCATGAACACTGAAGCTTTCTTT
TRBD1	TRBV7-7	.	TRBJ1-6	CASSSPGQVVSPLHF	TGTGCCAGCAGCTCACCGGGACAGGTGGTTTCACCCCTCCACTTT
.	TRBV27	once	TRBJ1-2	CASSTRGGLNRINYGYTF	TGTGCCAGCAGTACGCGGGGGGGGCTTAATAGGATTAACTATGGCTACACCTTC
.	TRBV14	.	TRBJ1-2	CASSRAGNANYGYTF	TGTGCCAGCAGCCGGGCGGGAAACGCTAACTATGGCTACACCTTC
TRBD2	TRBV7-2	.	TRBJ2-3	CASSLQSGGLDTQYF	TGTGCCAGCAGCTTACAGAGCGGGGGGTTAGATACGCAGTATTTT
TRBD1	TRBV24-1	.	TRBJ1-2	CATSDSRAGGEGYTF	TGTGCCACCAGTGATTCCCGTGCAGGGGGCGAAGGCTACACCTTC
TRBD1	TRBV29-1	.	TRBJ1-5	CSVPGQGPISNQPQHF	TGCAGCGTCCCGGGACAGGGCCCTATTAGCAATCAGCCCCAGCATTTT
.	TRBV5-1	.	TRBJ2-1	CASSFRPDRMYNEQFF	TGCGCCAGCAGCTTTAGGCCGGACAGAATGTACAATGAGCAGTTCTTC
.	TRBV14	.	TRBJ2-1	CASSQEASILYNEQFF	TGTGCCAGCAGCCAAGAAGCGTCAATACTCTACAATGAGCAGTTCTTC
TRBD1	TRBV29-1	.	TRBJ2-7	CSVGVQGSSYEQYF	TGCAGCGTTGGGGTACAGGGGAGCTCCTACGAGCAGTACTTC
.	TRBV20-1	.	TRBJ2-5	CSATIETQYF	TGCAGTGCTACTATAGAGACCCAGTACTTC
TRBD1	TRBV18	.	TRBJ1-2	CASSPGQGYQGYGYTF	TGTGCCAGCTCTCCGGGACAGGGGTATCAGGGCTATGGCTACACCTTC
TRBD1	TRBV6-4	few	TRBJ1-4	CASSWTGEGEKLFF	TGTGCCAGCAGCTGGACAGGGGAGGGAGAAAAACTGTTTTTT
.	TRBV6-5	.	TRBJ1-6	CASTNTGEVQLHF	TGTGCCAGCACCAACACCGGGGAGGTCCAACTCCACTTT
TRBD1	TRBV30	.	TRBJ2-6	CAWSVLPSTGSNSGANVLTF	TGTGCCTGGAGTGTACTACCTTCGACAGGGTCAAACTCTGGGGCCAACGTCCTGACTTTC
.	TRBV12-5	.	TRBJ2-3	CASGSSTDTQYF	TGTGCTAGTGGTTCGAGCACAGATACGCAGTATTTT